This TCR beta chain originates from a study of blood T cell repertoires in COVID-19. The CDR3 covers 12 residues. V lost 5 bases to trimming and J lost 4 bases, with 9 bases between them. The germline gives CDR1 SEHNR, CDR2 FQNEAQ (reference sequence). Some clones are missing from TCRdb's copy, which holds only in-frame ones; the method was immunoSEQ multiplex PCR. The sample lists under 450,000 clones, about four fifths occurring once. This clone was observed a few times. At the DNA level, this CDR3 is encoded by other sequences in the same sample as well. V and J are TRBV7-9 and TRBJ2-7; D is perhaps TRBD2 (6 bases). The sequence was obtained from a woman aged 50 to 65 who had recovered from COVID-19. Sequencing input: PBMCs or T cells enriched from blood (not recorded which). The CDR3 region is CASSPRGYEQYF. CDR3 sequence (DNA): TGTGCCAGCAGCCCCCGGGGGTACGAGCAGTACTTC.